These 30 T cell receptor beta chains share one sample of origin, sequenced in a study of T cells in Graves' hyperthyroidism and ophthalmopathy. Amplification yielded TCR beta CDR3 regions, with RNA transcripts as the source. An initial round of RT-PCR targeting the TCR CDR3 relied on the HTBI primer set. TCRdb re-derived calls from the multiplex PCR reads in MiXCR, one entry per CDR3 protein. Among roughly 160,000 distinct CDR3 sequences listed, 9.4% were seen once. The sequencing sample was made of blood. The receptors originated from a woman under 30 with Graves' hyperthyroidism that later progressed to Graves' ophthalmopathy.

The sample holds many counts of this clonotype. The CDR3 region is CASRAEEQYF. CDR3 bases: TGTGCCAGCCGAGCGGAAGAGCAGTACTTC. This chain connects TRBV28 to TRBJ2-7; possible D gene TRBD2, 5 bases. V lost 8 bases to trimming and J lost 7 bases, with 9 bases between them. Germline CDR1 reads MDHEN; CDR2 reads SYDVKM. The CDR3 is made up of 10 amino acids.

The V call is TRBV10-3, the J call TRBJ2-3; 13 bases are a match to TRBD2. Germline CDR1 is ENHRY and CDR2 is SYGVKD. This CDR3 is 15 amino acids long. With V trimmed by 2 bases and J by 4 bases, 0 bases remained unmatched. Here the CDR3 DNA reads TGTGCCATCAGTGAGACTAGCGGGGGGGCAGATACGCAGTATTTT. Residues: CAISETSGGADTQYF.

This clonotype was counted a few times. CDR3 region: CASSSPSGQVKTQYF. The CDR3 DNA reads TGCGCCAGCAGCTCACCATCGGGACAAGTAAAGACCCAGTACTTC. The rearrangement uses TRBV5-1 and TRBJ2-5, with D maybe TRBD1 (6 bases). Trimming shortened V by 3 bases and J by 6 bases, and 18 bases separated the two germline ends. CDR3 length equals 15 residues. CDR1 and CDR2 (germline): SGHRS, YFSETQ.

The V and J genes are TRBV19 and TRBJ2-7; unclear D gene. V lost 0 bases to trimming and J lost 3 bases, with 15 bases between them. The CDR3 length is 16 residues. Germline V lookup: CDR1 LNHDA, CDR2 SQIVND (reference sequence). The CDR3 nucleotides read TGTGCCAGTAGTATAGATCGAGATCCCCAGAACTACGAGCAGTACTTC. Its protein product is CASSIDRDPQNYEQYF.

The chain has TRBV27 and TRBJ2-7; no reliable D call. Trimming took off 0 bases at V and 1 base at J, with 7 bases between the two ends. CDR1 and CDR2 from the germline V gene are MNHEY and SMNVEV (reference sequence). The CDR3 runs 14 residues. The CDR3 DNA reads TGTGCCAGCAGTTTATCAGCCAGTTCCTACGAGCAGTACTTC. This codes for CASSLSASSYEQYF.

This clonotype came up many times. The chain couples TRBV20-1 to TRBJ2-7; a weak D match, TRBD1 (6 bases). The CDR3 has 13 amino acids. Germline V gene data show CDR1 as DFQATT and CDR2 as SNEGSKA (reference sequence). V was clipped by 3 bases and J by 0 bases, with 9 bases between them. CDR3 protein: CSASRGGSYEQYF. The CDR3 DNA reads TGCAGTGCTAGCCGAGGGGGCTCCTACGAGCAGTACTTC.

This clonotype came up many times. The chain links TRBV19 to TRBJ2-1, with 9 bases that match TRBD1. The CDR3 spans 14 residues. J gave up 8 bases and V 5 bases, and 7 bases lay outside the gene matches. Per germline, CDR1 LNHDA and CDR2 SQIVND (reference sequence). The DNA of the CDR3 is TGTGCCAGTAGTCCAGGGACAGGGTACGATGAGCAGTTCTTC. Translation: CASSPGTGYDEQFF.

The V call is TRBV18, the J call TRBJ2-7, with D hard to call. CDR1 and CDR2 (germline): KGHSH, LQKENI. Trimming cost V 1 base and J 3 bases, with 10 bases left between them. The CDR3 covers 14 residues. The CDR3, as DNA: TGTGCCAGCTCACCACTAACGGATAACTACGAGCAGTACTTC. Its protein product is CASSPLTDNYEQYF.

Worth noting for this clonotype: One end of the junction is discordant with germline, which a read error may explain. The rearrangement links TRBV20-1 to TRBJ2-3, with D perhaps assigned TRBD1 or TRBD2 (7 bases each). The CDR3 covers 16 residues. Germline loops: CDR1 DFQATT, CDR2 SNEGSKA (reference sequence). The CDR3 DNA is TGCGGTGCTAGAGATCCCAGGGGGACTACGGGAGATACGCAGTATTTT. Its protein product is CGARDPRGTTGDTQYF.

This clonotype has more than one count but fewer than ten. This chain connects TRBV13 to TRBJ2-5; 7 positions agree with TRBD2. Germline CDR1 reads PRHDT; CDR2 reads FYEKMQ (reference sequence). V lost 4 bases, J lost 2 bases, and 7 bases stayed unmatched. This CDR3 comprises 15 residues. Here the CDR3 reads CASSWRELIQETQYF. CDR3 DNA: TGTGCCAGCAGCTGGCGGGAGTTAATACAAGAGACCCAGTACTTC. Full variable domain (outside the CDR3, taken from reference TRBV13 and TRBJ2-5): AAGVIQSPRHLIKEKRETATLKCYPIPRHDTVYWYQQGPGQDPQFLISFYEKMQSDKGSIPDRFSAQQFSDYHSELNMSSLELGDSALYFCASSWRELIQETQYFGPGTRLLVL.

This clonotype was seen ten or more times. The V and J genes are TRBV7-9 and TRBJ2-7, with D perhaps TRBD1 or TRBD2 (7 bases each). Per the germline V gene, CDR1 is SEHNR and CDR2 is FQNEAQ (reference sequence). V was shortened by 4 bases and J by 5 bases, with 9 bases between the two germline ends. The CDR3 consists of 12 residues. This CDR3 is CASSSGGDEQYF. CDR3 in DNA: TGTGCCAGCAGCTCAGGGGGGGACGAGCAGTACTTC.

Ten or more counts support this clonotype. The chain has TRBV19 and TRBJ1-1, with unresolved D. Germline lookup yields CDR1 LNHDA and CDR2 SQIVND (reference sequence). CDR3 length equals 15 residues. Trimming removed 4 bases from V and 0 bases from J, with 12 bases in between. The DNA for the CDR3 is TGTGCCAGTAGTAATGACGGTATAATGAACACTGAAGCTTTCTTT. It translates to CASSNDGIMNTEAFF.

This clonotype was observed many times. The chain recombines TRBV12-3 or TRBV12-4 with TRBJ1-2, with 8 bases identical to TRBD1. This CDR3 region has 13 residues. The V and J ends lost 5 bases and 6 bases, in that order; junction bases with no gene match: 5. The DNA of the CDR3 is TGTGCCAGCAGTCGAGGGACAGGTGATGGCTACACCTTC. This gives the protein CASSRGTGDGYTF.

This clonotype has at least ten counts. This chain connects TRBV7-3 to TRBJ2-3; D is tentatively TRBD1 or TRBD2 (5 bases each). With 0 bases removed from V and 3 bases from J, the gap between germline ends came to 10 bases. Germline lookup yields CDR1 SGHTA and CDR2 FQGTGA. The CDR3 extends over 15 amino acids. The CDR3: CASSLTGRETDTQYF. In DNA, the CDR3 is TGTGCCAGCAGCTTAACCGGCAGGGAGACAGATACGCAGTATTTT.

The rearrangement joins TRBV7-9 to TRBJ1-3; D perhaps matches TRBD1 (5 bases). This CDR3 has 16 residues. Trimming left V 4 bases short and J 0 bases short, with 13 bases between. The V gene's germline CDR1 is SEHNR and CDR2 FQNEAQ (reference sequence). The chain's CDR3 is CASSSVGASSGNTIYF. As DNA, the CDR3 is TGTGCCAGCAGCTCTGTAGGGGCTAGCTCTGGAAACACCATATATTTT.

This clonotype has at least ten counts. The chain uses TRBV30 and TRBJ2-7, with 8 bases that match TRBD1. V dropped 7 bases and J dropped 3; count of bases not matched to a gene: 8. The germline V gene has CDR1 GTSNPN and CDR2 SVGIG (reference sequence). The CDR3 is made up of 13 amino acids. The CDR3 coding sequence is TGTGCCTCGGAGTCAGGGGGCGGCTACGAGCAGTACTTC. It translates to CASESGGGYEQYF. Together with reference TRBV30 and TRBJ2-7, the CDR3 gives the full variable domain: SQTIHQWPATLVQPVGSPLSLECTVEGTSNPNLYWYRQAAGRGLQLLFYSVGIGQISSEVPQNLSASRPQDRQFILSSKKLLLSDSGFYLCASESGGGYEQYFGPGTRLTVT.

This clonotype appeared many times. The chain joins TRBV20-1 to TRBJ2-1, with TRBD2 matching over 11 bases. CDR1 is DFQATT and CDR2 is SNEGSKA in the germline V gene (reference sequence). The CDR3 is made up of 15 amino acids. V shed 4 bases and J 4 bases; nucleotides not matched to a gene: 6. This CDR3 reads CSATHTSGGYNEQFF. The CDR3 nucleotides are TGCAGTGCTACTCATACTAGCGGGGGATACAATGAGCAGTTCTTC.

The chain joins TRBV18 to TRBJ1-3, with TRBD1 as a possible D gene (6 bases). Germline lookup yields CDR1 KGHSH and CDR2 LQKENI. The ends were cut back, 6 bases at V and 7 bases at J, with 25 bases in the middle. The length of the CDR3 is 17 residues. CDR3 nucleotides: TGTGCCAGCTCGTCAAATGTTATACAGGGAAGGGAGAACACCATATATTTT. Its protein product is CASSSNVIQGRENTIYF.

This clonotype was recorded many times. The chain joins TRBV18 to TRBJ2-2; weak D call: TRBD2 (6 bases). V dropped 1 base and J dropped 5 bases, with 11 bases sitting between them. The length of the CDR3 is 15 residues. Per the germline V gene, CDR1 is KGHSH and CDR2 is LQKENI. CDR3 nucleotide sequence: TGTGCCAGCTCACCACGGGCGGGGACTACCGGGGAGCTGTTTTTT. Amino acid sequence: CASSPRAGTTGELFF.

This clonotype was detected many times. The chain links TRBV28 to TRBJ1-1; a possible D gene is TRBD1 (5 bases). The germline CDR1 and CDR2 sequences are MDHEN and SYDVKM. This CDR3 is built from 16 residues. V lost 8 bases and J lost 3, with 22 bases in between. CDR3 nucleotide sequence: TGTGCCAGCCCTCCCCGTCATATTTTAGGGGACACTGAAGCTTTCTTT. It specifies CASPPRHILGDTEAFF.

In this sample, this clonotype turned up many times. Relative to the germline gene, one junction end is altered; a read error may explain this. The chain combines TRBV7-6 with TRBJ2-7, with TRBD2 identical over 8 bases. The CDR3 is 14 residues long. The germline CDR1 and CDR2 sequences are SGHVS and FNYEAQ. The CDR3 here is CASSTAGGSSEQYF. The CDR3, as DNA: TGTGCCAGCTCAACCGCGGGGGGATCCTCCGAGCAGTACTTC.

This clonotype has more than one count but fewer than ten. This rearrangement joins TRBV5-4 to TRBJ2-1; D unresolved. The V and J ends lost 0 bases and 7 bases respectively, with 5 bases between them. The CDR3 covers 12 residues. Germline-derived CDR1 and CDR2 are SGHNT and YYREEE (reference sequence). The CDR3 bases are TGTGCCAGCAGCTTGGCCAGTAATGAGCAGTTCTTC. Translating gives CASSLASNEQFF.

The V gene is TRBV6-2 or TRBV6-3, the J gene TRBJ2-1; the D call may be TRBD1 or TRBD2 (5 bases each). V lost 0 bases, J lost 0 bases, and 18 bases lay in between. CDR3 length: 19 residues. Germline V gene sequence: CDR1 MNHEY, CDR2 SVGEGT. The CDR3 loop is CASSYSIGSGTLSYNEQFF. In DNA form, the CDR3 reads TGTGCCAGCAGTTACTCGATAGGTTCAGGGACCCTCTCCTACAATGAGCAGTTCTTC.

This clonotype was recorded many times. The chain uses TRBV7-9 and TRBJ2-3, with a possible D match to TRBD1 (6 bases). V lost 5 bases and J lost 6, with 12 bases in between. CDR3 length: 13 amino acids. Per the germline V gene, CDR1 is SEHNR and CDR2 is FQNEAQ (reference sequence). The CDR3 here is CASSRTGLDTQYF. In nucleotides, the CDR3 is TGTGCCAGCAGCCGCACAGGGCTGGATACGCAGTATTTT.

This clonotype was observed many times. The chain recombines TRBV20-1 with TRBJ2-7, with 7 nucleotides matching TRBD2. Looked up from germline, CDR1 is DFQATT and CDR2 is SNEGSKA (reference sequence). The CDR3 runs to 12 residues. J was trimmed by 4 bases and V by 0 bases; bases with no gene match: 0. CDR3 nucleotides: TGCAGTGCTAGAGAGCGGGAGTACGAGCAGTACTTC. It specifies CSAREREYEQYF.

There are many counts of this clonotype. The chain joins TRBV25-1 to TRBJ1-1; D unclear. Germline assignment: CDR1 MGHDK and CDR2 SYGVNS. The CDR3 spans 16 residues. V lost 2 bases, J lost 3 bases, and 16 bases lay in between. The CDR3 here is CASSEQVGSYHTEAFF. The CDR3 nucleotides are TGTGCCAGCAGTGAACAGGTTGGGAGTTACCACACTGAAGCTTTCTTT.

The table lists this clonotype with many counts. Here the CDR3 reads CASSLQSGENTEAFF. Here the CDR3 DNA reads TGTGCCAGCAGTCTTCAATCCGGGGAGAACACTGAAGCTTTCTTT. This sequence joins TRBV27 and TRBJ1-1; D remains unclear. The germline V and J ends were trimmed by 5 bases and 1 base, with 14 bases remaining between them. The CDR3 has 15 residues. Germline assignment: CDR1 MNHEY and CDR2 SMNVEV (reference sequence).

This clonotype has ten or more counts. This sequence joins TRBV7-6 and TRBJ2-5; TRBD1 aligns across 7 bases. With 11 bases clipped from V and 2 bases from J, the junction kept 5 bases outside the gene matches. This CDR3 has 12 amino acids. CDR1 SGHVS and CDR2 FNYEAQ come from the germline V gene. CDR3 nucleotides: TGTGCCTCCATGGGACAGCAAGAGACCCAGTACTTC. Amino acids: CASMGQQETQYF.

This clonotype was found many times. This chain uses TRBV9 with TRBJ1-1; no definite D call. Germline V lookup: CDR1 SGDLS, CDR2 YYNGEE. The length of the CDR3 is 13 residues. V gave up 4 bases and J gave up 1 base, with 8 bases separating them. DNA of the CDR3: TGTGCCAGCAGCTTATCACCGAACACTGAAGCTTTCTTT. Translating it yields CASSLSPNTEAFF.

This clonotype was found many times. CDR3: CASSSTGIFLREQFF. As DNA, the CDR3 is TGTGCCAGTAGTTCGACGGGGATTTTCTTGAGGGAGCAGTTCTTC. The chain links TRBV19 to TRBJ2-1; possibly TRBD2 for D (5 bases). The germline CDR1 and CDR2 sequences are LNHDA and SQIVND (reference sequence). The CDR3 has 15 amino acids. Trimming removed 5 bases from V and 10 bases from J, with 21 bases in between.